This T cell receptor (beta chain) was retrieved from a study of vaccination and CD4 T cells after COVID-19 (dated by TCRdb to 2022 to 2024). Some background on the complete study: Convalescent patients had a positive SARS-CoV-2 result on nasal swab PCR, and of these patients, several had mild disease and one had severe disease. The convalescent cohort included six males and four females, with two Hispanic individuals, seven Caucasians, two Asians and one multiracial person. Two doses of either the Pfizer-BioNTech BNT162b2 vaccine (n=8) or the Moderna mRNA-1273 vaccine (n=2) were administered to participants. Post-COVID blood samples from convalescent patients were collected a median of roughly 100 days after diagnosis, with a range of about 30 to 170 days. Post-vaccine blood samples were taken a median of around 77 days after the second vaccine dose, with a range of about 13 to 250 days. Culture stimuli were overlapping spike peptide pools from SARS-CoV-2 and from the common cold coronaviruses HCoV-NL63, HCoV-OC43 and HCoV-229E. As controls, cultures received a CEFX viral epitope pool (the positive control), an HIV-1 Nef peptide pool (the negative control), or no peptide at all. The spike-specific CD4+ TCR repertoire was compared before and after mRNA vaccination in over 9 COVID-19 convalescent patients and a handful of infection-naive healthy vaccine recipients.

Inclusive of the bounding cysteine and phenylalanine, the CDR3 is 16 residues long. Just CDR3 DNA is preserved here, 48 bases in frame from base 1. V lost 6 bases and J lost 0 bases, and the count of bases not matched to a germline gene is 10. This clonotype appeared a few times. Its antigen remains unidentified. No much larger clone is present one base from it, and per-base qualities are unavailable. Library preparation employed PCR. DNA from cultured CD4+ T cells underwent TCR sequencing with the Oncomine TCR Beta short-read assay at the Johns Hopkins FTIC core. Genomic DNA was extracted from the cultured CD4+ T cells with the QIAamp micro DNA kit. Oncomine TCR Beta libraries made from cultured CD4+ T cells were pooled using unique dual indexes and sequenced on an Illumina iSeq 100. For the original study's pipeline: Non-productive sequences were removed, and CDR3s not starting with C, not ending with F or W, or shorter than 7 amino acids were discarded. Antigen-specific clonotypes were identified with the MANAFEST web application by comparing peptide-stimulated wells with reference and other culture wells. To be called positive, a clone needed an FDR below 0.05, an odds ratio above 5, and a productive frequency above 0.1% in at least two of three replicate wells. Cross-reactive clonotypes were defined as significantly expanded in both SARS-CoV-2 spike wells and at least one common cold coronavirus spike condition. CDR3 homology was assessed with Levenshtein distances (stringdist) and unrooted phylogenetic trees (ape) in R version 3.6.1. The public reads were reanalyzed by TCRdb: fastp trimming at Q25, MiXCR alignment, in-frame beta chains only. Entries that share a CDR3 protein sequence are merged under the most common genes and DNA. The authors' filters were not applied to this entry. Within this sample are some 9,500 distinct CDR3 sequences, with around 49% of them counted one time only. Roughly 22% of the sample is taken by the ten largest.

The sample's treatment or condition label is to be understood as: 10-day PBMC culture with coronavirus spike peptide pools or control peptides (ViraFEST assay). To expand antigen-specific T cells with peptide pools and then pick out the expanded clonotypes through TCR sequencing, the study relied on the ViraFEST assay. The convalescent patients' positive SARS-CoV-2 PCR tests were from March to December 2020, which was before the Alpha, Beta and Delta variants emerged in the United States. Each well held 2 million to 2.5 million PBMCs cultured with around 10 ug/ml peptide pools in IMDM containing approximately 4.8% human AB serum and 9.5 to 10 IU/ml IL-2. Half of the culture medium was replaced with fresh IL-2-containing medium on days 3 and 7. CD4+ T cells were isolated after approximately ten days of culture through negative selection using the EasySep CD4+ T cell isolation kit. Ficoll-Paque Plus gradient centrifugation was used to isolate PBMCs from whole blood, and the isolated PBMCs were then either used fresh or cryopreserved at -140C. In general, triplicate wells were set up for every culture condition.

General conclusions and limits of the study: Nearly all vaccine-specific clones in convalescent patients (304 of 307) were mono-reactive for SARS-CoV-2 spike rather than cross-reactive with common cold coronaviruses. An increase in the median number of SARS-CoV-2-reactive clonotypes from approximately 20 after infection to 38 after vaccination was observed, but the change was not found to be significant. The number of convalescent patients in the study was relatively small, and the study did not examine early timepoints following natural infection. In convalescent patients, a median approximately 83% of post-vaccine SARS-CoV-2-reactive clones were detected only after vaccination, suggesting vaccine-specific priming.

The chain is assembled from TRBV12-3 or TRBV12-4 and TRBJ1-2, and 7 junctional nucleotides match TRBD1. This receptor was taken from a human donor who had recovered from COVID-19. Sequencing used CD4+ T cells from blood, cultured in vitro. The CDR3 here reads CASRRDRVLPNYGYTF. The DNA is as follows: TGTGCCAGCAGGAGGGACAGAGTTTTACCTAACTATGGCTACACCTTC.